The text below deals with one TCR beta chain. This sample stems from a study of blood T cell repertoires in COVID-19. The germline gives CDR1 SGDLS, CDR2 YYNGEE. This CDR3 is 16 amino acids long. J lost 7 bases, V lost 4 bases, and 10 bases had no gene match. Profiled with immunoSEQ multiplex PCR; TCRdb holds only in-frame clones, not every one. This table has fewer than 300,000 clones, 90% appearing once. The J gene is TRBJ2-7, the V gene TRBV9; TRBD2 matches 14 bases. Sequencing was carried out using PBMCs or T cells enriched from blood (not recorded which). The source is a woman aged 25 to 39 who had recovered from COVID-19. The CDR3 here is CASSSGLAGAGREQYF. CDR3 nucleotides: TGTGCCAGCAGCTCGGGACTAGCGGGAGCCGGTCGGGAGCAGTACTTC.